These T cell receptor beta chains were read from a single sample in a study of cytomegalovirus exposure and HLA in healthy donors. Using immunoSEQ multiplex PCR, the repertoire was profiled, and TCRdb retains in-frame clones only, with some absent. The sample holds about 200,000 clones. Specimen: PBMCs. The receptors were gathered from a boy aged 5-17 years in good health and CMV-seronegative. The CDR3 runs from the conserved cysteine through the conserved F or W. The D gene is left open where the match is weak.

D gene | J gene | V gene | CDR3 DNA | CDR3 protein
. | TRBJ2-3 | TRBV6-5 | TGTGCCAGCAACAGGAAAGGCACAGATACGCAGTATTTT | CASNRKGTDTQYF
TRBD2 | TRBJ2-1 | TRBV7-9 | TGTGCCAGCAGCTCATCGATAGCGGGGGGTTACAATGAGCAGTTCTTC | CASSSSIAGGYNEQFF
TRBD1 | TRBJ1-4 | TRBV15 | TGTGCCACCAGCAGAGATCGTACAGGGGGGGAAAAACTGTTTTTT | CATSRDRTGGEKLFF
TRBD1 | TRBJ2-3 | TRBV11-2 | TGTGCCAGCAGCACCGGGACAGGGGGCACAGATACGCAGTATTTT | CASSTGTGGTDTQYF
TRBD2 | TRBJ2-3 | TRBV4-2 | TGTGCCAGCAGCCAAGGTGCGGGGGGGGCAGCAGATACGCAGTATTTT | CASSQGAGGAADTQYF
. | TRBJ1-1 | TRBV14 | TGTGCCAGCAGCCAAGATATAACAGTAGGGAACACTGAAGCTTTCTTT | CASSQDITVGNTEAFF
TRBD2 | TRBJ2-7 | TRBV4-1 | TGCGCCAGCAGCCTCTGGGCTAGCGGGGCTTCGGAAGGGCAGTACTTC | CASSLWASGASEGQYF
. | TRBJ1-3 | TRBV7-9 | TGTGCCAGCAGCCCTCAGGACAGCTCTGGAAACACCATATATTTT | CASSPQDSSGNTIYF
TRBD1 | TRBJ1-1 | TRBV5-1 | TGCGCCAGCAGCTACCGGACAGGGCGGAACACTGAAGCTTTCTTT | CASSYRTGRNTEAFF
. | TRBJ1-4 | TRBV19 | TGTGCCAGTAGTTTCATCCTAGCTACAACTAATGAAAAACTGTTTTTT | CASSFILATTNEKLFF
TRBD1 | TRBJ2-3 | TRBV25-1 | TGTGCCAGCAGTGATGGACAGGGGGCTACCCATACGCAGTATTTT | CASSDGQGATHTQYF
TRBD2 | TRBJ2-1 | TRBV19 | TGTGCCAGCCACGGGGGGGCAGTCGACAATGAGCAGTTCTTC | CASHGGAVDNEQFF
. | TRBJ1-5 | TRBV19 | TGTGCCAGTAGCACCCGATGGGAGGGGGATCAGCCCCAGCATTTT | CASSTRWEGDQPQHF
. | TRBJ1-1 | TRBV29-1 | TGCAGCGTTGGGGGAGGGAGGGGCCCTACCATGAACACTGAAGCTTTCTTT | CSVGGGRGPTMNTEAFF
. | TRBJ2-5 | TRBV5-1 | TGCGCCAGCAGCACCGACAGAACTTACCAAGAGACCCAGTACTTC | CASSTDRTYQETQYF
. | TRBJ2-2 | TRBV6-6 | TGTGCCAGCACCCAGAACACCGGGGAGCTGTTTTTT | CASTQNTGELFF
. | TRBJ1-2 | TRBV2 | TGTGCCAGCGGTCCGGGGACACTCTCGTCTAACTATGGCTACACCTTC | CASGPGTLSSNYGYTF
. | TRBJ2-1 | TRBV28 | TGTGCCAGCAGTTTCGGGGCGGGGACGCACAATGAGCAGTTCTTC | CASSFGAGTHNEQFF
. | TRBJ2-4 | TRBV19 | TGTGCCAGTGCCCGAGAGGCCCAAAACATTCAGTACTTC | CASAREAQNIQYF
. | TRBJ1-2 | TRBV7-8 | TGTGCCAGCAGCTTACTGGGGGCGGGTGGCTACACCTTC | CASSLLGAGGYTF
. | TRBJ2-3 | TRBV11-3 | TGTGCCAGCAGCATGGGTGAGCGAGTTAAGGGCACAGATACGCAGTATTTT | CASSMGERVKGTDTQYF
. | TRBJ2-2 | TRBV27 | TGTGCCAGCAGTTTTGACAGGCCAAACACCGGGGAGCTGTTTTTT | CASSFDRPNTGELFF
TRBD1 | TRBJ2-2 | TRBV6-5 | TGTGCCAGCAGCCCGACAGGGGCGTACACCGGGGAGCTGTTTTTT | CASSPTGAYTGELFF
TRBD2 | TRBJ2-3 | TRBV25-1 | TGTGCCAGCAGTCGGAGCGGGGGTCTTCCAGATACGCAGTATTTT | CASSRSGGLPDTQYF
TRBD1 | TRBJ2-5 | TRBV9 | TGTGCCAGCAGCGTAAGCCCGGACAGGGGGATGGAGACCCAGTACTTC | CASSVSPDRGMETQYF
TRBD1 | TRBJ2-7 | TRBV11-3 | TGTGCCAGCAGCCTGAGGACAGGGAATGAGCAGTACTTC | CASSLRTGNEQYF
TRBD2 | TRBJ2-7 | TRBV15 | TGTGCCACCAGCAGACTAGCGGCCCCCTACGAGCAGTACTTC | CATSRLAAPYEQYF
. | TRBJ2-5 | TRBV4-2 | TGTGCCAGCAGCCAAGTTTACGACTCTCAACGAGAGCAGTACTTC | CASSQVYDSQREQYF
TRBD1 | TRBJ1-5 | TRBV7-2 | TGTGCCAGCAGCTACGACAGGGGTGCTCAGCCCCAGCATTTT | CASSYDRGAQPQHF
TRBD1 | TRBJ1-1 | TRBV11-1 | TGTGCCAGCAGTCCAGGGGGCACTGAAGCTTTCTTT | CASSPGGTEAFF
. | TRBJ2-7 | TRBV7-8 | TGTGCCAGCAGCCCCGCGCGGGGGCCTTCCTACGAGCAGTACTTC | CASSPARGPSYEQYF
. | TRBJ1-2 | TRBV6-6 | TGTGCCAGCAGCCGGACAACTTATGGCTACACCTTC | CASSRTTYGYTF
. | TRBJ2-1 | TRBV5-1 | TGCGCCAGCATTTGGGAAGGGGGCAATGAGCAGTTCTTC | CASIWEGGNEQFF
. | TRBJ1-2 | TRBV30 | TGTGCCTGGAGTCAGCCCCCGGACTCGGTTTACGGCTACACCTTC | CAWSQPPDSVYGYTF
. | TRBJ1-2 | TRBV11-2 | TGTGCCAGCAGCTCCAGGGATGGCTACACCTTC | CASSSRDGYTF
. | TRBJ2-7 | TRBV7-9 | TGTGCCAGCGTCGGGGACTCTAAGTCCTACGAGCAGTACTTC | CASVGDSKSYEQYF
. | TRBJ1-1 | TRBV30 | TGTGCCTGGAGTGTAACCAGGGGCACTGAAGCTTTCTTT | CAWSVTRGTEAFF
. | TRBJ1-1 | TRBV4-1 | TGCGCCAGCAGCCCGGGAGCGGCTTACGCGAACACTGAAGCTTTCTTT | CASSPGAAYANTEAFF
TRBD1 | TRBJ2-1 | TRBV2 | TGTGCCAGCACCCGTGACAGGGTCGAGTTCTTC | CASTRDRVEFF